These 22 T cell receptor beta chains originate from one sample sequenced in a study of Ad26.COV2.S vaccination and SARS-CoV-2 variants. The repertoire was sequenced with immunoSEQ multiplex PCR; TCRdb's copy has only in-frame clones and lacks some. Among about 97,000 clones listed, 60% to 85% were seen once. Here the sequenced sample was peripheral blood, taken after recovery from COVID-19. The receptors shown here come from a human donor who had recovered from COVID-19.

This clone was counted a few times. The CDR3 nucleotides are TGCGCCAGCAGCTTGTATTCCGTCGCGAGTTCACCCCTCCACTTT. Its translation is CASSLYSVASSPLHF. The J gene is TRBJ1-6, the V gene TRBV5-1; no firm D call. Trimming stripped 1 base from V and 9 bases from J, with 14 bases between. The CDR3 loop spans 15 amino acids. Germline CDR1 and CDR2: SGHRS and YFSETQ.

The chain recombines TRBV19 with TRBJ2-3; D possibly uses TRBD1 or TRBD2 (5 bases each). Germline CDR1 LNHDA, CDR2 SQIVND (reference sequence). The V end was cut by 5 bases, the J end by 2 bases, with 11 bases between. This CDR3 has 14 residues. The CDR3, as DNA: TGTGCCAGTAGTCACGGGACGGCCACAGATACGCAGTATTTT. Its translation: CASSHGTATDTQYF.

The chain has TRBV4-3 and TRBJ2-3; 8 nucleotides match TRBD2. This CDR3 contains 17 residues. J gave up 4 bases and V 3 bases, and 12 bases lay outside the gene matches. Per the germline V gene, CDR1 is LGHNA and CDR2 is YSLEER. The CDR3 bases are TGCGCCAGCAGCCATGCCGGACGGGGGGGGCTATCAGATACGCAGTATTTT. This gives the protein CASSHAGRGGLSDTQYF.

The chain has TRBV30 and TRBJ2-5, with TRBD2 as a possible D gene (6 bases). Germline V gives CDR1 GTSNPN, CDR2 SVGIG (reference sequence). The CDR3 length is 13 residues. V dropped 0 bases and J dropped 5 bases, with 10 bases sitting between them. The CDR3 nucleotides are TGTGCCTGGAGTGTACTAGCTAGTGAGACCCAGTACTTC. This encodes CAWSVLASETQYF.

The rearrangement links TRBV10-2 to TRBJ2-2; D might be TRBD1 (5 bases). The CDR3 loop spans 16 amino acids. The germline V and J ends were trimmed by 6 bases and 4 bases, with 18 bases remaining between them. Germline loops: CDR1 WSHSY, CDR2 SAAADI. CDR3 loop: CASRLSQGIGTGELFF. The CDR3 nucleotides are TGCGCCAGCAGACTATCTCAGGGTATCGGCACCGGGGAGCTGTTTTTT.

In this sample, this clone turned up once. The gene calls are TRBV6-1 and TRBJ1-6; 9 positions agree with TRBD1. Germline V gene data show CDR1 as MNHNS and CDR2 as SASEGT. CDR3 size: 15 residues. V dropped 2 bases and J dropped 8; count of bases not matched to a gene: 4. The CDR3 is CASSEQDRGYSPLHF. The DNA for the CDR3 is TGTGCCAGCAGTGAACAGGACAGGGGATATTCACCCCTCCACTTT.

The CDR3 here is CASSQDIQSNQPQHF. The DNA of the CDR3 is TGCGCCAGCAGCCAAGATATCCAGAGCAATCAGCCCCAGCATTTT. J is TRBJ1-5 and V is TRBV4-1; D gene ambiguous. Germline CDR1 reads MGHRA; CDR2 reads YSYEKL. Trimming removed 0 bases from V and 1 base from J, with 7 bases in between. The CDR3 runs to 15 residues.

V gene TRBV5-1 combines with J gene TRBJ2-5, with a possible D match to TRBD1 (7 bases). CDR1 is SGHRS and CDR2 is YFSETQ in the germline V gene. V was cut by 4 bases and J by 5 bases, with 12 bases left in between. The CDR3 extends over 13 amino acids. The CDR3 here is CASSATGRETQYF. In nucleotides, the CDR3 is TGCGCCAGCAGCGCGACAGGGAGGGAGACCCAGTACTTC.

The J gene is TRBJ1-1, the V gene TRBV6-5; D call uncertain. The CDR3 loop spans 14 amino acids. V lost 6 bases to trimming and J lost 2 bases, with 13 bases between them. The germline V gene encodes CDR1 MNHEY and CDR2 SVGAGI. CDR3 bases: TGTGCCAGCAGCAAACTCTCAGGTAACACTGAAGCTTTCTTT. Translated, it gives CASSKLSGNTEAFF.

The chain uses TRBV15 and TRBJ2-1; 8 positions agree with TRBD1. Germline V gene lookup returns CDR1 LNHNV and CDR2 YYDKDF (reference sequence). V shed 5 bases, J shed 3 bases, and the junction held 9 bases outside the gene matches. The CDR3 covers 16 residues. This CDR3 reads CATSYAGGQVYNEQFF. The CDR3 bases are TGTGCCACCAGCTACGCAGGGGGCCAGGTCTACAATGAGCAGTTCTTC.

This chain connects TRBV6-5 to TRBJ2-7, with D possibly matching TRBD1 (6 bases). CDR1 is MNHEY and CDR2 is SVGAGI in the germline V gene. The CDR3 totals 14 residues. The V and J ends lost 6 bases and 4 bases respectively, with 16 bases between them. Here the CDR3 reads CASRLRDMSYEQYF. DNA for the CDR3: TGTGCCAGCAGGCTCCGGGACATGTCTTACGAGCAGTACTTC.

The rearrangement joins TRBV19 to TRBJ2-7; 12 nucleotides align to TRBD2. V was clipped by 5 bases and J by 3 bases; unmatched bases: 5. The CDR3 spans 15 residues. The germline gives CDR1 LNHDA, CDR2 SQIVND (reference sequence). The CDR3 sequence is CASSPRLAGDYEQYF. The CDR3 region has the DNA TGTGCCAGTAGTCCACGACTAGCGGGGGACTACGAGCAGTACTTC.

The chain carries TRBV5-4 and TRBJ1-6; D perhaps matches TRBD1 (6 bases). Germline-derived CDR1 and CDR2 are SGHNT and YYREEE (reference sequence). The ends were cut back, 4 bases at V and 9 bases at J, with 20 bases in the middle. The CDR3 sequence is 16 residues long. This CDR3 reads CASSPYQGRGSSPLHF. CDR3 DNA: TGTGCCAGCAGCCCGTACCAGGGCAGGGGCAGTTCACCCCTCCACTTT. The full variable domain, its missing parts supplied by reference TRBV5-4 and TRBJ1-6, is ETGVTQSPTHLIKTRGQQVTLRCSSQSGHNTVSWYQQALGQGPQFIFQYYREEENGRGNFPPRFSGLQFPNYSSELNVNALELDDSALYLCASSPYQGRGSSPLHFGNGTRLTVT.

This chain links TRBV3-1 (or the pseudogene TRBV3-2) with TRBJ2-4, with D uncertain. V was trimmed by 0 bases and J by 8 bases, leaving 14 bases between them. Germline values: CDR1 LGHDT, CDR2 YNNKEL (reference sequence). The CDR3 has 15 residues. The CDR3 DNA sequence: TGTGCCAGCAGCCAAGACTTGACTCCCGCCTACATTCAGTACTTC. Protein product: CASSQDLTPAYIQYF.

The CDR3 nucleotides read TGCGCCAGCAGCCGGAGGGGCGGGGAGCTGTTTTTT. It encodes CASSRRGGELFF. The rearrangement links TRBV5-1 to TRBJ2-2, with D possibly being TRBD2 (6 bases). The CDR3 runs to 12 residues. The ends were cut back, 4 bases at V and 7 bases at J, with 8 bases in the middle. Germline CDR1 and CDR2: SGHRS and YFSETQ.

V is TRBV19 and J is TRBJ1-1; D unresolved. Germline-derived CDR1 and CDR2 are LNHDA and SQIVND (reference sequence). The V gene lost 4 bases and the J gene lost 2 bases, with 8 bases spanning the gap. The CDR3 sequence is 13 residues long. The CDR3 DNA reads TGTGCCAGTAGTACGCAGAAAAACACTGAAGCTTTCTTT. Translating it yields CASSTQKNTEAFF.

This chain links TRBV7-2 with TRBJ2-7; D not resolved. Germline lookup yields CDR1 SGHTA and CDR2 FQGNSA. The CDR3 is 14 amino acids. V lost 1 base to trimming and J lost 5 bases, with 12 bases between them. CDR3 sequence (DNA): TGTGCCAGCAGCTTAGAAGGAGTCTCACACGAGCAGTACTTC. It encodes CASSLEGVSHEQYF. The complete variable domain, with remaining parts taken from reference TRBV7-2 and TRBJ2-7, reads GAGVSQSPSNKVTEKGKDVELRCDPISGHTALYWYRQSLGQGLEFLIYFQGNSAPDKSGLPSDRFSAERTGGSVSTLTIQRTQQEDSAVYLCASSLEGVSHEQYFGPGTRLTVT.

The chain is built from TRBV4-1 and TRBJ1-3, with 7 bases that match TRBD1. The length of the CDR3 is 15 residues. Trimming removed 5 bases from V and 2 bases from J; junction bases left unmatched: 6. Germline assignment: CDR1 MGHRA and CDR2 YSYEKL. Here the CDR3 reads CASSYDRATGNTIYF. The DNA of the CDR3 is TGCGCCAGCAGCTACGACAGGGCCACTGGAAACACCATATATTTT.

The rearrangement links TRBV9 to TRBJ2-1; the match to TRBD1 covers 8 bases. The CDR3 is 16 amino acids. V trimming: 4 bases; J trimming: 6 bases; junction bases outside the gene matches: 12. Germline CDR1 is SGDLS and CDR2 is YYNGEE. The CDR3 loop reads CASSPQDRAIGNEQFF. The CDR3, as DNA: TGTGCCAGCAGCCCCCAGGACAGGGCAATTGGCAATGAGCAGTTCTTC. Complete variable domain (other parts from reference TRBV9 and TRBJ2-1): DSGVTQTPKHLITATGQRVTLRCSPRSGDLSVYWYQQSLDQGLQFLIQYYNGEERAKGNILERFSAQQFPDLHSELNLSSLELGDSALYFCASSPQDRAIGNEQFFGPGTRLTVL.

There are a few counts of this clone. The chain uses TRBV7-3 and TRBJ1-3, with a possible D match to TRBD1 (5 bases). This CDR3 comprises 14 residues. V lost 4 bases, J lost 2 bases, and 9 bases lay in between. Germline CDR1 reads SGHTA; CDR2 reads FQGTGA. This CDR3 reads CASSSQGPGNTIYF. The CDR3 DNA follows: TGTGCCAGCAGCTCCCAGGGTCCTGGAAACACCATATATTTT.

This clone was picked up a small number of times. This chain connects TRBV28 to TRBJ2-3; TRBD1 matches 11 bases. Trimming took 4 bases from V and 5 from J; bases not matched to a gene: 11. Per germline, CDR1 MDHEN and CDR2 SYDVKM. CDR3 length equals 17 residues. In DNA form, the CDR3 reads TGTGCCAGCAGTTCAGGGACAGGGGGATATTCGAAAGATACGCAGTATTTT. It codes for CASSSGTGGYSKDTQYF.

The J gene is TRBJ2-7, the V gene TRBV10-3; TRBD1 matches 7 bases. V trimming: 2 bases; J trimming: 0 bases; junction bases outside the gene matches: 4. This CDR3 comprises 15 residues. Germline V gene lookup returns CDR1 ENHRY and CDR2 SYGVKD. In DNA form, the CDR3 reads TGTGCCATCAGTGAGCCGGGACAGATCTCCTACGAGCAGTACTTC. This codes for CAISEPGQISYEQYF.